This T cell receptor (beta chain) was profiled in a study of blood T cell repertoires in COVID-19. On the study more broadly: Spain, Italy and the United States supplied samples that represented acute and convalescent COVID-19. Sources were T cells, B-cell-depleted T cells, or PBMCs; the material itself was cDNA or gDNA.

This CDR3 spans 13 amino acids. CDR1 is GTSNPN, CDR2 SVGIG, per germline (reference sequence). V lost 6 bases, J lost 4 bases, and 13 bases lay in between. Profiling relied on immunoSEQ multiplex PCR, and the TCRdb table lists in-frame clones only, not all of them. In the table there are roughly 230,000 clones, around 82% of which are singletons. Material: peripheral blood. This sequence originates from a man in his forties with active or convalescent COVID-19. The chain recombines TRBV30 with TRBJ1-5; TRBD1 is a possible D gene (5 bases). The CDR3 loop reads CACARQHNQPQHF. The CDR3, as DNA: TGTGCCTGCGCGAGACAGCATAATCAGCCCCAGCATTTT.